These 26 T cell receptor beta chains originate from one sample sequenced in a study of blood T cell repertoires in COVID-19. Data came from immunoSEQ multiplex PCR; TCRdb stores just in-frame clones and leaves some out. The table includes roughly 160,000 clones, around four fifths detected once. The sequenced sample was peripheral blood. Receptor source: a woman of 80 years or more with acute or convalescent COVID-19.

The chain has TRBV9 and TRBJ1-6; D perhaps matches TRBD1 (5 bases). The germline V gene encodes CDR1 SGDLS and CDR2 YYNGEE. Trimming left V 4 bases short and J 6 bases short, with 14 bases between. The CDR3 spans 15 residues. The CDR3 DNA reads TGTGCCAGCAGCCCTAGACAGCCTCCTAATTCACCCCTCCACTTT. Translation: CASSPRQPPNSPLHF.

The CDR3 DNA reads as TGTGCCAGCAGCGTAATATCGGGACAGGGCTATGGCTACACCTTC. Amino acid sequence: CASSVISGQGYGYTF. The J gene is TRBJ1-2, the V gene TRBV9; 9 nucleotides line up with TRBD1. Trimming cost V 1 base and J 4 bases; bases outside gene matches: 5. This CDR3 is built from 15 residues. CDR1 is SGDLS, CDR2 YYNGEE, per germline.

The genes are TRBV25-1 and TRBJ1-1; a weak D match, TRBD1 (5 bases). The V gene lost 8 bases and the J gene lost 7 bases, with 14 bases spanning the gap. CDR3 length equals 12 residues. The germline V gene has CDR1 MGHDK and CDR2 SYGVNS. The CDR3 reads CASSGGGNEAFF. Written as DNA, the CDR3 is TGTGCCAGCTCGGGCGGGGGGAATGAAGCTTTCTTT.

The rearrangement joins TRBV4-3 to TRBJ1-1, with D possibly TRBD1 on 5 matching bases. With 4 bases removed from V and 9 bases from J, the gap between germline ends came to 21 bases. Germline values: CDR1 LGHNA, CDR2 YSLEER. This CDR3 spans 15 amino acids. CDR3 DNA: TGCGCCAGCAGCCCCCAAAAAGGGGTCTATGGGAAAGCTTTCTTT. This gives the protein CASSPQKGVYGKAFF.

V gene TRBV11-1 combines with J gene TRBJ1-5; TRBD1 might be the D (5 bases). Germline CDR1 SGHAT, CDR2 FQDESV (reference sequence). The germline V and J ends were trimmed by 5 bases and 2 bases, with 13 bases remaining between them. The CDR3 extends over 15 amino acids. The CDR3 protein is CASSPSGGCNQPQHF. CDR3 DNA sequence: TGTGCCAGCAGCCCGTCGGGGGGTTGCAATCAGCCCCAGCATTTT. Together with reference TRBV11-1 and TRBJ1-5, the CDR3 gives the full variable domain: EAEVAQSPRYKITEKSQAVAFWCDPISGHATLYWYRQILGQGPELLVQFQDESVVDDSQLPKDRFSAERLKGVDSTLKIQPAELGDSAMYLCASSPSGGCNQPQHFGDGTRLSIL.

The chain joins TRBV4-3 to TRBJ1-2, with D uncertain. This CDR3 has 14 residues. From germline, CDR1 is LGHNA and CDR2 YSLEER. Trimming took off 0 bases at V and 4 bases at J, with 9 bases between the two ends. CDR3 loop: CASSQDRAGYGYTF. As DNA, the CDR3 is TGCGCCAGCAGCCAAGATAGGGCGGGCTATGGCTACACCTTC.

This chain links TRBV2 with TRBJ1-2, with 7 nucleotides matching TRBD1. V trimming: 2 bases; J trimming: 9 bases; junction bases outside the gene matches: 9. CDR1 is SNHLY, CDR2 FYNNEI, per germline. The length of the CDR3 is 14 residues. The CDR3, as DNA: TGTGCCAGCAGTGAAAGCGCAGGGGGTTTCAGCTACACCTTC. This sequence encodes CASSESAGGFSYTF.

The V and J genes are TRBV5-1 and TRBJ1-5; no definite D call. CDR3 length equals 16 residues. Between the trimmed V and J ends, which lost 0 bases and 1 base, there was a span of 11 bases. CDR1 is SGHRS and CDR2 is YFSETQ in the germline V gene. The CDR3 DNA reads as TGCGCCAGCAGCTTGGGGCCAGAGGGAAGCAATCAGCCCCAGCATTTT. Protein product: CASSLGPEGSNQPQHF.

The chain carries TRBV6-5 and TRBJ1-1; D possibly corresponds to TRBD1 (5 bases). This CDR3 region has 13 residues. V was trimmed by 5 bases and J by 10 bases, leaving 17 bases between them. Germline CDR1 is MNHEY and CDR2 is SVGAGI. In nucleotides, the CDR3 is TGTGCCAGCAGTCTAGGGGACTCAGCAGTAGCTTTCTTT. This gives the protein CASSLGDSAVAFF.

This sequence joins TRBV19 and TRBJ1-6; 8 bases map to TRBD1. From germline, CDR1 is LNHDA and CDR2 SQIVND (reference sequence). The CDR3 contains 14 residues. V dropped 5 bases and J dropped 7; count of bases not matched to a gene: 4. The CDR3 coding sequence is TGTGCCAGTAGTGACGGACAGGGCAATTCACCCCTCCACTTT. This sequence encodes CASSDGQGNSPLHF.

The chain joins TRBV19 to TRBJ2-5, with 8 bases fitting TRBD1. V lost 5 bases and J lost 4; bases outside the gene matches: 9. This CDR3 comprises 15 residues. Germline lookup yields CDR1 LNHDA and CDR2 SQIVND (reference sequence). Written as DNA, the CDR3 is TGTGCCAGTAGTCCAGGACAGGGAACCGGAGAGACCCAGTACTTC. This encodes CASSPGQGTGETQYF.

The chain employs TRBV3-1 (or the pseudogene TRBV3-2) and TRBJ2-2; D is perhaps TRBD2 (6 bases). The V end lost 3 bases, the J end lost 3 bases, and 14 bases lay between the germline ends. The CDR3 has 16 amino acids. The germline gives CDR1 LGHDT, CDR2 YNNKEL (reference sequence). The CDR3 is CASSHRVSGDTGELFF. CDR3 nucleotide sequence: TGTGCCAGCAGCCACCGGGTTAGCGGAGACACCGGGGAGCTGTTTTTT.

This clone was seen only once. The chain recombines TRBV15 with TRBJ2-3; 9 bases match TRBD1. Germline lookup yields CDR1 LNHNV and CDR2 YYDKDF (reference sequence). The length of the CDR3 is 16 residues. The V and J ends lost 5 bases and 1 base, in that order; junction bases with no gene match: 7. The CDR3 region is CATSGSQGAGTDTQYF. CDR3 sequence (DNA): TGTGCCACCAGCGGCTCACAGGGGGCTGGCACAGATACGCAGTATTTT.

V usage is TRBV7-9 and J usage is TRBJ2-3; 7 positions agree with TRBD1. The J segment lost 7 bases and the V segment lost 4 bases, leaving 8 bases of the junction unmatched. This CDR3 comprises 14 residues. Germline CDR1 and CDR2: SEHNR and FQNEAQ (reference sequence). The CDR3 loop is CASSSGTVLHTQYF. The CDR3 DNA follows: TGTGCCAGCAGCTCTGGGACAGTTCTACATACGCAGTATTTT.

The rearrangement links TRBV9 to TRBJ2-2, with D tentatively TRBD1 (6 bases). The CDR3 consists of 18 residues. V lost 3 bases, J lost 2 bases, and 20 bases lay in between. Germline loops: CDR1 SGDLS, CDR2 YYNGEE. The CDR3 nucleotides are TGTGCCAGCAGCGCGCCCCCCTCCGGACAGAGAAACACCGGGGAGCTGTTTTTT. Its translation: CASSAPPSGQRNTGELFF. Variable domain in full (rest from reference TRBV9 and TRBJ2-2): DSGVTQTPKHLITATGQRVTLRCSPRSGDLSVYWYQQSLDQGLQFLIQYYNGEERAKGNILERFSAQQFPDLHSELNLSSLELGDSALYFCASSAPPSGQRNTGELFFGEGSRLTVL.

The V and J genes are TRBV28 and TRBJ1-5, with 10 bases that match TRBD1. V was pared by 6 bases and J by 3 bases, with 5 bases of the junction left unmatched. The germline CDR1 and CDR2 sequences are MDHEN and SYDVKM. The CDR3 covers 15 residues. The CDR3 DNA is TGTGCCAGCAGCCGGGGACAGGGGATCAATCAGCCCCAGCATTTT. Its translation: CASSRGQGINQPQHF.

The chain employs TRBV5-1 and TRBJ1-1, with D uncertain. The CDR3 loop spans 14 amino acids. V was trimmed by 0 bases and J by 1 base, leaving 7 bases between them. Germline V CDR1 and CDR2: SGHRS, YFSETQ. The CDR3 is CASSLGGGNTEAFF. In DNA form, the CDR3 reads TGCGCCAGCAGCTTGGGAGGTGGGAACACTGAAGCTTTCTTT.

The V gene is TRBV23-1, the J gene TRBJ1-5; TRBD1 matches 10 bases. TRBV23-1 is classed as an ORF, of uncertain function. Losses at the gene ends were 3 bases for V and 2 bases for J; bases not matched to a gene: 19. This CDR3 contains 21 residues. CDR3 DNA sequence: TGCGCCAGCAGTCAGGGGACAGGGGTCAACTGGAGACCTTATGGCAATCAGCCCCAGCATTTT. Protein product: CASSQGTGVNWRPYGNQPQHF.

The gene calls are TRBV12-3 or TRBV12-4 and TRBJ1-1, with D perhaps matching TRBD1 (6 bases). The CDR3 spans 13 residues. V was cut by 4 bases and J by 10 bases, with 16 bases left in between. CDR3 coding DNA: TGTGCCAGCAGTTCGGACAGCGGGATTCGAGCTTTCTTT. It is translated as CASSSDSGIRAFF.

The chain combines TRBV12-3 or TRBV12-4 with TRBJ2-4; a weak D match, TRBD1 (6 bases). Deletions cut 5 bases from V and 6 bases from J, with 11 bases between. This CDR3 contains 13 residues. The CDR3 loop reads CASSEQGRNIQYF. The CDR3 DNA follows: TGTGCCAGCAGTGAACAGGGACGAAACATTCAGTACTTC.

This clone counts as medium-sized (0.01 to 0.1%). This sequence joins TRBV9 and TRBJ2-7; a weak D match, TRBD2 (5 bases). There are 13 residues in the CDR3. Germline CDR1 reads SGDLS; CDR2 reads YYNGEE. Between the trimmed V and J ends, which lost 0 bases and 4 bases, there was a span of 8 bases. The CDR3, as DNA: TGTGCCAGCAGCGTAGTGGGAGAGTACGAGCAGTACTTC. It encodes CASSVVGEYEQYF.

This chain uses TRBV7-2 with TRBJ1-3; 8 bases map to TRBD1. After removal of 2 bases from V and 1 base from J, the junction contained 1 base not matched to a gene. Germline lookup yields CDR1 SGHTA and CDR2 FQGNSA. The CDR3 covers 15 residues. The CDR3 is CASSLQGASGNTIYF. The CDR3 nucleotides are TGTGCCAGCAGCTTACAGGGGGCGTCTGGAAACACCATATATTTT.

The rearrangement joins TRBV2 to TRBJ2-4; D is possibly TRBD2 (6 bases). The CDR3 length is 17 residues. In germline, CDR1 is SNHLY, CDR2 FYNNEI. V gave up 3 bases and J gave up 2 bases, with 17 bases separating them. The CDR3 DNA reads as TGTGCCAGCAGTGAGACTAGACAGTCCGGATCCAAAAACATTCAGTACTTC. Residues: CASSETRQSGSKNIQYF.

This clone was seen a single time. J is TRBJ2-7 and V is TRBV5-8, with 8 bases that match TRBD1. V shed 0 bases, J shed 2 bases, and the junction held 4 bases outside the gene matches. The CDR3 extends over 15 amino acids. Looked up from germline, CDR1 is SGHTS and CDR2 is YDEGEE. CDR3 in amino acids: CASSLVGTGPYEQYF. In DNA form, the CDR3 reads TGTGCCAGCAGCTTGGTTGGGACAGGCCCCTACGAGCAGTACTTC.

This chain joins TRBV15 and TRBJ1-5; D gene unclear. CDR1 is LNHNV and CDR2 is YYDKDF in the germline V gene (reference sequence). The CDR3 sequence is 14 residues long. V was trimmed by 0 bases and J by 3 bases, leaving 6 bases between them. The chain's CDR3 is CATSREYNNQPQHF. In DNA, the CDR3 is TGTGCCACCAGCAGAGAGTACAACAATCAGCCCCAGCATTTT. Looking up the rest from reference TRBV15 and TRBJ1-5 gives the full variable domain: DAMVIQNPRYQVTQFGKPVTLSCSQTLNHNVMYWYQQKSSQAPKLLFHYYDKDFNNEADTPDNFQSRRPNTSFCFLDIRSPGLGDTAMYLCATSREYNNQPQHFGDGTRLSIL.

This chain joins TRBV6-2 or TRBV6-3 and TRBJ1-5; 7 bases line up with TRBD1. This CDR3 region has 17 residues. CDR1 and CDR2 (germline): MNHEY, SVGEGT. With 3 bases clipped from V and 0 bases from J, the junction kept 8 bases outside the gene matches. Here the CDR3 DNA reads TGTGCCAGCAGTTATTTCGGGACAGCAATTAGCAATCAGCCCCAGCATTTT. Protein: CASSYFGTAISNQPQHF.